The subject of this entry is one TCR beta chain. Its specificity is not known. This record belongs to a study of shared clonotypes between healthy human individuals. Overall study context: Used for every donor were three CD4 naive, three CD4 memory, two CD8 naive and one CD8 memory plate.

Produced via immunoSEQ multiplex PCR; TCRdb's table is partial and in-frame only. Of under 1,100,000 clones detected, more than 60% appear once; the ten largest clones hold approximately 1.5%. Regarding the study as a whole: Depth was large, yet rarefaction showed that sorted-subset sequencing was incomplete. Among donors, sharing of clonotypes was expected to be affected by sequencing depth. Naive subsets usually exceeded memory subsets in estimated richness.

The receptor's source is a man aged 18 to 30 in good health. The specimen was memory CD4+ T cells sorted from blood. Subset specified: CD45RA-negative fraction.

The CDR3 nucleotides are TGTGCCTGGAGGCGGGGGGGCAAAGGAGAGACCCAGTACTTC. This gives the protein CAWRRGGKGETQYF. The V gene is TRBV30, the J gene TRBJ2-5; 9 bases are shared with TRBD2. This CDR3 has 14 amino acids. Germline V CDR1 and CDR2: GTSNPN, SVGIG (reference sequence). After removal of 3 bases from V and 4 bases from J, the junction contained 6 bases not matched to a gene.